This TCR beta chain was recovered during a study of cytomegalovirus exposure and HLA in healthy donors. PCR was performed using 60 Vbeta and 13 Jbeta primers. Clones were sequenced by immunoSEQ multiplex PCR, and TCRdb holds only the in-frame ones, with some missing. The profile covers roughly 150,000 clones, with around 85% appearing a single time and around 2.3% taken by the ten largest. As concerns this clone: As yet, its antigen is unknown.

Overall study results and limits: Presence/absence analyses treated sequencing depth as roughly uniform across donors. In a later analysis, a missense DCLRE1C variant was linked to TCR beta V- and J-gene trimming. Follow-up analysis seemed to connect common viral pathogens with several of the most significant clusters identified.

V was trimmed by 0 bases and J by 3 bases, leaving 12 bases between them. Germline CDR1 is SGDLS and CDR2 is YYNGEE. The CDR3 runs to 15 residues. The clonotype originates from a male donor in good health and CMV-seronegative. The chain has TRBV9 and TRBJ1-2; D is unresolved. Material: PBMCs. CDR3 nucleotides: TGTGCCAGCAGCGTAGCGGCCAGGTCGGACTATGGCTACACCTTC. Amino acid sequence: CASSVAARSDYGYTF. Full variable domain (missing parts from reference TRBV9 and TRBJ1-2): DSGVTQTPKHLITATGQRVTLRCSPRSGDLSVYWYQQSLDQGLQFLIQYYNGEERAKGNILERFSAQQFPDLHSELNLSSLELGDSALYFCASSVAARSDYGYTFGSGTRLTVV.